Sequencing of this T cell receptor (beta chain) was carried out in a study of blood T cell repertoires in COVID-19. Study details: Sites in the United States, Italy and Spain provided acute and convalescent COVID-19 samples. Sources were T cells, B-cell-depleted T cells, or PBMCs; the material itself was cDNA or gDNA.

The method was immunoSEQ multiplex PCR; TCRdb's version includes in-frame clones alone and lacks a portion of them. The sample holds roughly 380,000 clones, 85% seen once. The clonotype was recovered from a woman under 30 with acute or convalescent COVID-19. Sequenced material: peripheral blood.

CDR3 sequence (DNA): TGTGCCAGTTCAGGGGGCTACGAGCAGTACTTC. It specifies CASSGGYEQYF. The rearrangement links TRBV6-6 to TRBJ2-7; TRBD1 matches at 7 bases. V was pared by 9 bases and J by 3 bases, with 2 bases of the junction left unmatched. Germline CDR1 is MNHNY and CDR2 is SVGAGI (reference sequence). The CDR3 has 11 amino acids.